The next 3 T cell receptor beta chains were all read from a single sample in a study of STAT5B mutations in CD4+ large granular lymphocyte leukemia. The protocol was immunoSEQ multiplex PCR, while the TCRdb copy is restricted to in-frame clones and leaves out a portion. The sample holds tens of thousands of clones, almost 85% seen once. Material for sequencing was CD4+ T cells from blood buffy coats. The receptor source for this set is a human donor in good health.

V is TRBV28 and J is TRBJ2-3; TRBD2 might be the D (5 bases). Trimming took 4 bases from V and 3 from J, leaving 11 bases between them. Germline loops: CDR1 MDHEN, CDR2 SYDVKM. The CDR3 covers 14 residues. CDR3: CASSSRRTTDTQYF. CDR3 coding DNA: TGTGCCAGCAGTTCCCGGAGGACGACAGATACGCAGTATTTT.

V and J are TRBV4-3 and TRBJ2-1, with 9 bases lining up with TRBD1. Losses at the gene ends were 1 base for V and 4 bases for J; bases not matched to a gene: 20. Per germline, CDR1 LGHNA and CDR2 YSLEER. The CDR3 extends over 21 amino acids. The CDR3 DNA sequence: TGCGCCAGCAGCCAAGGGAGGCGGACTGACAGGGGGGAAATTACATACAATGAGCAGTTCTTC. Its protein product is CASSQGRRTDRGEITYNEQFF.

CDR3 in DNA: TGTGCCAGCAGTCCCCCCGGACTAGCAAGTAAGCAGTACTTC. Amino acids: CASSPPGLASKQYF. The chain carries TRBV28 and TRBJ2-7; 8 positions agree with TRBD2. Germline CDR1 is MDHEN and CDR2 is SYDVKM. Germline trimming cut 5 bases from V and 8 bases from J; bases unmatched to any gene: 11. CDR3 length: 14 amino acids.